This entry lists 29 T cell receptor beta chains sequenced from one sample in a study of immune evolution from preneoplasia to lung adenocarcinoma. Some clones are missing from TCRdb's copy, which holds only in-frame ones; the method was immunoSEQ multiplex PCR. The top ten clones hold 18% of a sample with about 7,200 clones, under 85% of them seen once. What was sequenced was FFPE adjacent normal lung tissue. The source is a person in their 70s with lung adenocarcinoma.

The J gene is TRBJ2-2, the V gene TRBV19; D is tentatively TRBD1 or TRBD2 (6 bases each). CDR3 size: 12 residues. V lost 7 bases and J lost 5, with 8 bases in between. Germline V gene sequence: CDR1 LNHDA, CDR2 SQIVND (reference sequence). CDR3 sequence (DNA): TGTGCCAGTAAGGGGGGTACCGGGGAGCTGTTTTTT. Amino acid sequence: CASKGGTGELFF.

Comment on this clone: A read error may account for a junction end that differs from germline. The V call is TRBV2, the J call TRBJ1-5; possibly TRBD1 for D (6 bases). The CDR3 has 15 amino acids. Per germline, CDR1 SNHLY and CDR2 FYNNEI. The CDR3 reads CASSEGQYSNQPQHF. In DNA form, the CDR3 reads TGTGCTAGCAGTGAAGGACAGTATAGCAATCAGCCCCAGCATTTT.

This sequence joins TRBV5-1 and TRBJ2-7; D may be TRBD2 (6 bases). This CDR3 is built from 14 residues. The V and J ends lost 4 bases and 0 bases respectively, with 11 bases between them. Per the germline V gene, CDR1 is SGHRS and CDR2 is YFSETQ. The CDR3 spells CASSVDGSSYEQYF. CDR3 DNA: TGCGCCAGCAGCGTCGACGGGAGCTCCTACGAGCAGTACTTC.

The CDR3 is CASSLIAGGQETQYF. In DNA, the CDR3 is TGTGCCAGCAGCTTGATCGCGGGGGGCCAAGAGACCCAGTACTTC. This chain links TRBV7-9 with TRBJ2-5; 8 bases are shared with TRBD2. This CDR3 is 15 amino acids long. CDR1 is SEHNR and CDR2 is FQNEAQ in the germline V gene (reference sequence). V was clipped by 3 bases and J by 1 base; unmatched bases: 4.

The CDR3 DNA follows: TGTGCCAGCAGCCAAGACCGCCCGACTAGACAAGAGACCCAGTACTTC. Amino acids: CASSQDRPTRQETQYF. The chain combines TRBV14 with TRBJ2-5; TRBD2 is a possible D gene (6 bases). The CDR3 loop spans 16 amino acids. Germline V gene sequence: CDR1 SGHDN, CDR2 FVKESK. V was pared by 0 bases and J by 2 bases, with 13 bases between.

The V call is TRBV28, the J call TRBJ1-5; TRBD1 matches at 8 bases. Germline CDR1 is MDHEN and CDR2 is SYDVKM. The CDR3 is 15 residues long. V shed 2 bases and J 5 bases; nucleotides not matched to a gene: 5. CDR3 nucleotide sequence: TGTGCCAGCAGTTTACCTCGGACAGGGCATCAGCCCCAGCATTTT. Encoded protein: CASSLPRTGHQPQHF.

The genes are TRBV6-6 and TRBJ1-5; 7 bases are shared with TRBD1. Trimming at V came to 6 bases and at J to 0 bases, leaving 5 bases not matched to a gene. Germline-derived CDR1 and CDR2 are MNHNY and SVGAGI (reference sequence). There are 15 residues in the CDR3. The CDR3 protein is CASRPGQPSNQPQHF. CDR3 coding DNA: TGTGCCAGCAGGCCGGGACAGCCTAGCAATCAGCCCCAGCATTTT.

The CDR3 sequence is CASSWGNSPLHF. As DNA, the CDR3 is TGTGCCAGCAGTTGGGGTAATTCACCCCTCCACTTT. The chain recombines TRBV28 with TRBJ1-6; D unclear. The V gene's germline CDR1 is MDHEN and CDR2 SYDVKM. Trimming pared 4 bases from V and 6 bases from J, leaving 4 bases between. The CDR3 is 12 residues long.

J is TRBJ2-1 and V is TRBV6-4; 12 positions match TRBD2. In germline, CDR1 is MRHNA, CDR2 SNTAGT. Trimming removed 2 bases from V and 9 bases from J; junction bases left unmatched: 5. The length of the CDR3 is 15 residues. The CDR3 here is CASSDETSGGGEQFF. CDR3 DNA: TGTGCCAGCAGTGACGAGACTAGCGGGGGAGGTGAGCAGTTCTTC.

V gene TRBV19 combines with J gene TRBJ1-2; D possibly corresponds to TRBD1 (6 bases). CDR3 length: 15 residues. V lost 7 bases and J 0 bases, leaving 15 bases between the germline ends. Germline-derived CDR1 and CDR2 are LNHDA and SQIVND (reference sequence). CDR3 nucleotide sequence: TGTGCCAGTAATCCCAGACAGGCCTCTAACTATGGCTACACCTTC. Its protein product is CASNPRQASNYGYTF. Using reference TRBV19 and TRBJ1-2 for the parts outside the CDR3, the full variable domain is DGGITQSPKYLFRKEGQNVTLSCEQNLNHDAMYWYRQDPGQGLRLIYYSQIVNDFQKGDIAEGYSVSREKKESFPLTVTSAQKNPTAFYLCASNPRQASNYGYTFGSGTRLTVV.

This chain links TRBV10-2 with TRBJ1-4; a weak D match, TRBD1 (5 bases). The CDR3 contains 14 residues. V shed 7 bases and J shed 0 bases, with 9 bases lying between them. Germline V lookup: CDR1 WSHSY, CDR2 SAAADI. CDR3 region: CASTSGATNEKLFF. The DNA for the CDR3 is TGCGCCAGCACCTCGGGGGCAACTAATGAAAAACTGTTTTTT.

V usage is TRBV10-2 and J usage is TRBJ1-2; D remains unclear. The germline gives CDR1 WSHSY, CDR2 SAAADI. This CDR3 has 12 residues. Trimming cost V 3 bases and J 6 bases, with 8 bases left between them. The CDR3, as DNA: TGCGCCAGCAGTGATTGGGCGGATGGCTACACCTTC. Protein product: CASSDWADGYTF.

The chain combines TRBV5-1 with TRBJ2-5, with a possible D match to TRBD1 (5 bases). CDR3 size: 14 residues. V lost 2 bases, J lost 3 bases, and 11 bases lay in between. Germline V gene lookup returns CDR1 SGHRS and CDR2 YFSETQ. The CDR3 coding sequence is TGCGCCAGCAGCTTAAGACAGATAGAAGAGACCCAGTACTTC. Its translation: CASSLRQIEETQYF.

The chain recombines TRBV28 with TRBJ1-2; perhaps TRBD1 as D (5 bases). The V gene lost 5 bases and the J gene lost 6 bases, with 16 bases spanning the gap. This CDR3 has 14 amino acids. Germline V lookup: CDR1 MDHEN, CDR2 SYDVKM. The CDR3 is CASSISQGRDGYTF. In DNA, the CDR3 is TGTGCCAGCAGTATCTCCCAGGGCCGGGATGGCTACACCTTC.

The table lists this clone with a few counts. This chain connects TRBV6-5 to TRBJ2-7; 9 positions agree with TRBD2. CDR1 MNHEY and CDR2 SVGAGI come from the germline V gene. V gave up 6 bases and J gave up 6 bases; unmatched junction bases: 6. The CDR3 covers 13 residues. CDR3 sequence: CASRPGLAREQYF. CDR3 nucleotides: TGTGCCAGCAGGCCGGGACTAGCCCGCGAGCAGTACTTC.

The V and J genes are TRBV28 and TRBJ2-6; 9 bases line up with TRBD1. V lost 6 bases, J lost 2 bases, and 5 bases stayed unmatched. Germline assignment: CDR1 MDHEN and CDR2 SYDVKM. CDR3 length equals 16 residues. CDR3 protein: CASRGRDRAGANVLTF. CDR3 nucleotides: TGTGCCAGCAGAGGCCGGGACAGGGCTGGGGCCAACGTCCTGACTTTC. Full variable domain (missing parts from reference TRBV28 and TRBJ2-6): DVKVTQSSRYLVKRTGEKVFLECVQDMDHENMFWYRQDPGLGLRLIYFSYDVKMKEKGDIPEGYSVSREKKERFSLILESASTNQTSMYLCASRGRDRAGANVLTFGAGSRLTVL.

The J gene is TRBJ1-2, the V gene TRBV5-6, with TRBD1 matching over 9 bases. The germline CDR1 and CDR2 sequences are SGHDT and YYEEEE. V lost 3 bases and J lost 7; bases outside the gene matches: 4. The CDR3 has 13 amino acids. CDR3 amino acids: CASSWDRESGYTF. The CDR3 region has the DNA TGTGCCAGCAGCTGGGACAGGGAAAGTGGCTACACCTTC. Variable domain in full (rest from reference TRBV5-6 and TRBJ1-2): DAGVTQSPTHLIKTRGQQVTLRCSPKSGHDTVSWYQQALGQGPQFIFQYYEEEERQRGNFPDRFSGHQFPNYSSELNVNALLLGDSALYLCASSWDRESGYTFGSGTRLTVV.

The rearrangement joins TRBV2 to TRBJ2-1; 9 bases line up with TRBD1. CDR1 and CDR2 (germline): SNHLY, FYNNEI. The CDR3 has 17 residues. V lost 2 bases to trimming and J lost 2 bases; unmatched junction nucleotides: 7. CDR3 sequence: CASSEWGQGPTYNEQFF. CDR3 DNA sequence: TGTGCCAGCAGTGAATGGGGACAGGGCCCAACCTACAATGAGCAGTTCTTC.

This chain links TRBV19 with TRBJ2-7, with D maybe TRBD1 (5 bases). This CDR3 has 14 residues. V was pared by 4 bases and J by 0 bases, with 10 bases between. Germline V gene lookup returns CDR1 LNHDA and CDR2 SQIVND (reference sequence). The CDR3 protein is CASSKQDTSYEQYF. As DNA, the CDR3 is TGTGCCAGTAGTAAACAGGACACCTCCTACGAGCAGTACTTC.

The chain joins TRBV19 to TRBJ1-2; maybe TRBD1 (5 bases). CDR3 length: 14 amino acids. V was cut by 5 bases and J by 4 bases, with 14 bases left in between. CDR1 LNHDA and CDR2 SQIVND come from the germline V gene (reference sequence). The CDR3 sequence is CASSPTAGGYGYTF. The DNA for the CDR3 is TGTGCCAGTAGTCCCACGGCGGGGGGCTATGGCTACACCTTC. Drawing the rest from reference TRBV19 and TRBJ1-2, the complete variable domain is DGGITQSPKYLFRKEGQNVTLSCEQNLNHDAMYWYRQDPGQGLRLIYYSQIVNDFQKGDIAEGYSVSREKKESFPLTVTSAQKNPTAFYLCASSPTAGGYGYTFGSGTRLTVV.

The V call is TRBV4-1, the J call TRBJ2-3; D call uncertain. The CDR3 runs to 14 residues. Trimming pared 0 bases from V and 2 bases from J, leaving 6 bases between. From germline, CDR1 is MGHRA and CDR2 YSYEKL. CDR3 DNA: TGCGCCAGCAGCCAAGAGGACCTCACAGATACGCAGTATTTT. Translated: CASSQEDLTDTQYF.

The chain links TRBV5-5 to TRBJ2-1, with 11 bases that match TRBD2. J was trimmed by 8 bases and V by 0 bases; bases with no gene match: 4. The CDR3 runs 15 residues. Germline assignment: CDR1 SGHKS and CDR2 YYEKEE (reference sequence). This chain's CDR3 is CASSLDTSGGDEQFF. DNA for the CDR3: TGTGCCAGCAGCTTGGACACTAGCGGGGGTGATGAGCAGTTCTTC.

V and J are TRBV6-1 and TRBJ2-7, with TRBD1 matching over 11 bases. The CDR3 is 17 amino acids. Germline lookup yields CDR1 MNHNS and CDR2 SASEGT. The V and J ends lost 1 base and 3 bases, in that order; junction bases with no gene match: 8. The CDR3 spells CASSEGYGTGGIYEQYF. CDR3 bases: TGTGCCAGCAGTGAAGGCTATGGGACAGGGGGGATCTACGAGCAGTACTTC.

V gene TRBV30 combines with J gene TRBJ1-1; D unresolved. This CDR3 comprises 12 residues. Trimming shortened V by 2 bases and J by 6 bases, and 10 bases separated the two germline ends. Germline V lookup: CDR1 GTSNPN, CDR2 SVGIG (reference sequence). CDR3 DNA: TGTGCCTGGAGTCGGTCCGTCGCTGAAGCTTTCTTT. Amino acid sequence: CAWSRSVAEAFF.

The chain combines TRBV4-3 with TRBJ2-7, with TRBD2 matching 11 bases. Germline V CDR1 and CDR2: LGHNA, YSLEER. This CDR3 is 15 amino acids long. V was clipped by 3 bases and J by 4 bases; unmatched bases: 5. The CDR3, as DNA: TGCGCCAGCAGCCAGGCCGGGACTAGCGGTTACGAGCAGTACTTC. This translates into CASSQAGTSGYEQYF.

The V and J genes are TRBV7-6 and TRBJ2-6; the match to TRBD2 covers 7 bases. With V trimmed by 2 bases and J by 2 bases, 3 bases remained unmatched. Per the germline V gene, CDR1 is SGHVS and CDR2 is FNYEAQ. This CDR3 spans 16 amino acids. The CDR3, as DNA: TGTGCCAGCAGCTTAAACCGGGAGGCTGGGGCCAACGTCCTGACTTTC. Amino acid sequence: CASSLNREAGANVLTF.

This chain joins TRBV14 and TRBJ2-5; 7 nucleotides align to TRBD2. There are 12 residues in the CDR3. The germline V gene encodes CDR1 SGHDN and CDR2 FVKESK. V shed 4 bases and J 6 bases; nucleotides not matched to a gene: 2. The CDR3 DNA is TGTGCCAGCAGCCGACTAGCACAGACCCAGTACTTC. As protein: CASSRLAQTQYF.

The V gene is TRBV7-8, the J gene TRBJ1-5; no definite D call. V lost 5 bases to trimming and J lost 8 bases, with 13 bases between them. The germline gives CDR1 SGHVS, CDR2 FQNEAQ. This CDR3 comprises 13 residues. The CDR3: CASSLNEDKPQHF. CDR3 in DNA: TGTGCCAGCAGCCTGAATGAGGATAAGCCCCAGCATTTT.

The CDR3 region is CAWSVGSSGNTIYF. CDR3 nucleotides: TGTGCCTGGAGTGTAGGGAGCTCTGGAAACACCATATATTTT. The chain uses TRBV30 and TRBJ1-3; D remains ambiguous. V lost 0 bases and J lost 0, with 6 bases in between. The length of the CDR3 is 14 residues. Per germline, CDR1 GTSNPN and CDR2 SVGIG (reference sequence).